The clone carrying this TCR beta chain was counted between two and nine times. The data were taken from a study of blood T cells in healthy people across ages. The second PCR ran roughly 6 to 11 cycles with a sample-barcoded 5' primer and J-beta primers. TCRdb ran MiXCR on the 5' RACE reads and lists one entry per CDR3 protein. This sample has 650,000 to 1,000,000 distinct CDR3 sequences, with 36% found just once. This TCR was sampled from a man aged 18 to 30 in good health. The sample was blood.

The CDR3 region is CASSSLGGSSYNEQYF. As DNA, the CDR3 is TGCGCCAGCAGCTCCCTCGGGGGGAGCTCCTACAATGAGCAGTACTTC. The chain employs TRBV4-3 and TRBJ2-1; 7 bases map to TRBD2. Gene TRBJ2-7 matches the end of the DNA better, so the J call may be wrong. The CDR3 consists of 16 residues. CDR1 and CDR2 from the germline V gene are LGHNA and YSLEER.